This T cell receptor beta chain is from a study of tumor and adjacent non-tumor tissue in lung cancer. Study in general: The cohort had 12 adenocarcinoma, 2 squamous cell and 1 small cell patients. Samples averaged about 3.8 million productive TCRbeta reads each.

RNA was extracted from bulk tissue without any cell sorting. This clonotype rates as large (0.1 to 1%). Its target is not known. Three rounds of nested PCR, following a modified ARM-PCR protocol, produced the TCRbeta library. TCRdb re-derived calls from the multiplex PCR reads in MiXCR, one entry per CDR3 protein. The repertoire includes fewer than 130,000 distinct CDR3 sequences, 84% of them detected once, and about 23% sits in the top ten. Study results and limitations: Compared with tumor, normal lung showed significantly lower TCR diversity. Tumor TCR diversity, when higher, was linked to shorter survival.

The sample was lung tumor tissue. The origin of this receptor is a man aged 70 or older with non-small cell lung cancer.

CDR3 DNA: TGTGCCAGCAGTTTATTGACAGGGTTTGGCTATGGCTACACCTTC. Its protein product is CASSLLTGFGYGYTF. V usage is TRBV12-3 or TRBV12-4 and J usage is TRBJ1-2; TRBD1 agrees at 7 bases. The CDR3 loop spans 15 amino acids. Trimming cost V 2 bases and J 4 bases; bases outside gene matches: 7.